The 14 T cell receptor beta chains reported below all come from one sample, sequenced in a study of blood T cells in healthy people across ages. PCR was performed a second time for about 6 to 12 cycles using a sample-barcoded 5' primer and a J-beta primer mix. Using its own MiXCR run on the 5' RACE reads, TCRdb lists one record per CDR3 protein. The repertoire holds hundreds of thousands of distinct CDR3 sequences, with 21% as singletons. Sequenced material: blood. These receptors came from a man between 65 and 85 years old in good health.

Only a few counts were recorded for this clonotype. The V and J genes are TRBV20-1 and TRBJ2-2, with D perhaps TRBD1 or TRBD2 (5 bases each). In germline, CDR1 is DFQATT, CDR2 SNEGSKA (reference sequence). The CDR3 extends over 15 amino acids. Trimming removed 3 bases at V and 4 bases at J, with 15 bases between. This chain's CDR3 is CSASLGDRATGELFF. In DNA form, the CDR3 reads TGCAGTGCTAGCTTGGGGGACCGGGCCACCGGGGAGCTGTTTTTT.

The chain's CDR3 is CASTQVGETQYF. For the CDR3, the DNA is TGTGCCAGCACCCAGGTTGGGGAGACCCAGTACTTC. The rearrangement links TRBV6-1 to TRBJ2-5; D is unclear. CDR3 size: 12 residues. The V and J ends lost 7 bases and 5 bases respectively, with 11 bases between them. CDR1 is MNHNS, CDR2 SASEGT, per germline.

The chain combines TRBV10-2 with TRBJ2-5, with TRBD2 matching over 8 bases. Trimming took 4 bases from V and 0 from J; bases not matched to a gene: 4. The CDR3 runs to 15 residues. Looked up from germline, CDR1 is WSHSY and CDR2 is SAAADI. The CDR3 bases are TGCGCCAGCAGTGTTCTGGGACTAGACCAAGAGACCCAGTACTTC. Translated: CASSVLGLDQETQYF.

Concerning this clonotype itself: One end of the junction fails to match germline, which may point to a read error. V is TRBV3-1 and J is TRBJ2-4; D might be TRBD1 (6 bases). CDR1 is LGHDT and CDR2 is YNNKEL in the germline V gene (reference sequence). This CDR3 contains 13 residues. CDR3 residues: CASSQDQQGWLNF. CDR3 nucleotide sequence: TGTGCCAGCAGCCAAGATCAACAGGGTTGGTTGAACTTC. The variable domain in full, completed from reference TRBV3-1 and TRBJ2-4, reads DTAVSQTPKYLVTQMGNDKSIKCEQNLGHDTMYWYKQDSKKFLKIMFSYNNKELIINETVPNRFSPKSPDKAHLNLHINSLELGDSAVYFCASSQDQQGWLNFGAGTRLSVL.

Only a few counts were recorded for this clonotype. The rearrangement links TRBV6-1 to TRBJ2-3, with TRBD1 matching 9 bases. CDR3 length equals 16 residues. From germline, CDR1 is MNHNS and CDR2 SASEGT. V trimming: 0 bases; J trimming: 5 bases; junction bases outside the gene matches: 6. CDR3 sequence: CASSEAHRGLEDTQYF. CDR3 nucleotide sequence: TGTGCCAGCAGTGAAGCGCACAGGGGGCTTGAAGATACGCAGTATTTT.

The gene calls are TRBV9 and TRBJ2-7; TRBD2 might be the D (5 bases). Germline CDR1 reads SGDLS; CDR2 reads YYNGEE. The V gene lost 4 bases and the J gene lost 5 bases, with 13 bases spanning the gap. The CDR3 contains 13 residues. CDR3 bases: TGTGCCAGCAGCCCCAGGAGGCGAGACGAGCAGTACTTC. As protein: CASSPRRRDEQYF.

The chain links TRBV6-2 or TRBV6-3 to TRBJ1-4; 7 bases agree with TRBD1. V was pared by 7 bases and J by 5 bases, with 10 bases of the junction left unmatched. The length of the CDR3 is 15 residues. Germline lookup yields CDR1 MNHEY and CDR2 SVGEGT. Here the CDR3 DNA reads TGTGCCAGCAATCGACCGGGACAGATGAATGAAAAACTGTTTTTT. Amino acids: CASNRPGQMNEKLFF.

The V call is TRBV12-3 or TRBV12-4, the J call TRBJ2-1; D is unclear. The CDR3 has 9 residues. V lost 7 bases and J 6 bases, leaving 1 base between the germline ends. CDR3 sequence reads: CASINEQFF. The CDR3 nucleotides are TGTGCCAGCATCAATGAGCAGTTCTTC.

A remark on this clonotype: A read error is possible here, since a much larger clone lies one base away. V and J are TRBV6-5 and TRBJ2-5; TRBD2 aligns across 8 bases. CDR1 and CDR2 (germline): MNHEY, SVGAGI. J gave up 5 bases and V 8 bases, and 10 bases lay outside the gene matches. CDR3 length: 14 amino acids. The CDR3 protein is CASGPWAGGETQYF. The CDR3 DNA follows: TGTGCCAGCGGTCCCTGGGCGGGAGGCGAGACCCAGTACTTC.

V gene TRBV28 combines with J gene TRBJ2-5; D gene uncertain. CDR1 is MDHEN and CDR2 is SYDVKM in the germline V gene. The CDR3 is 14 amino acids. Trimming took off 2 bases at V and 3 bases at J, with 10 bases between the two ends. CDR3: CASSLSWAEETQYF. The CDR3 DNA reads as TGTGCCAGCAGTTTAAGCTGGGCGGAAGAGACCCAGTACTTC.

This clonotype has only a few counts. The rearrangement joins TRBV5-5 to TRBJ1-4, with D perhaps TRBD1 (5 bases). Germline V gene sequence: CDR1 SGHKS, CDR2 YYEKEE (reference sequence). V lost 0 bases and J 8 bases, leaving 14 bases between the germline ends. The CDR3 totals 15 residues. CDR3 region: CASSLAGGDEEKLFF. CDR3 coding DNA: TGTGCCAGCAGCTTGGCGGGTGGGGACGAGGAAAAACTGTTTTTT.

The chain links TRBV7-3 to TRBJ2-3; 13 bases fit TRBD2. CDR3 length: 17 amino acids. Trimming cost V 5 bases and J 5 bases; bases outside gene matches: 10. In germline, CDR1 is SGHTA, CDR2 FQGTGA. The CDR3 protein is CASSPSGLAGSVDTQYF. Written as DNA, the CDR3 is TGTGCCAGCAGCCCCTCGGGACTAGCGGGAAGCGTAGATACGCAGTATTTT.

This clonotype was counted between two and nine times. This sequence joins TRBV7-2 and TRBJ2-1, with D possibly matching TRBD2 (5 bases). The J call may be incorrect, as the DNA end agrees better with TRBJ2-7. CDR3 size: 14 residues. The V gene's germline CDR1 is SGHTA and CDR2 FQGNSA. The CDR3 is CASSSSPAVGEQYF. Here the CDR3 DNA reads TGTGCCAGCAGCTCCTCCCCAGCGGTGGGGGAGCAGTACTTC.

This clonotype has just a few counts. The chain uses TRBV20-1 and TRBJ1-2, with 8 bases aligning to TRBD1. The CDR3 contains 12 residues. Germline CDR1 DFQATT, CDR2 SNEGSKA (reference sequence). V was pared by 5 bases and J by 6 bases, with 5 bases of the junction left unmatched. The CDR3 loop reads CSAGSGGDGYTF. The CDR3 bases are TGCAGTGCTGGTTCAGGGGGCGATGGCTACACCTTC.